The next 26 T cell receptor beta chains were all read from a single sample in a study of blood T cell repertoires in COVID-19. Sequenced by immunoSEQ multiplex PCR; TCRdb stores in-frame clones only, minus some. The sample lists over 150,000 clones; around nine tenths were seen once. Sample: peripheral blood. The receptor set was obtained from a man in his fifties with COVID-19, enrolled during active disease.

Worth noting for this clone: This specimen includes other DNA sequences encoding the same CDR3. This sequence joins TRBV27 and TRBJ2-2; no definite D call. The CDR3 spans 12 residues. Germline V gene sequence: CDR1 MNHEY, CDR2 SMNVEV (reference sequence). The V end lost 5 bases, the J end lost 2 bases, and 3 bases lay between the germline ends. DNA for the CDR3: TGTGCCAGCAGTCTTAACACCGGGGAGCTGTTTTTT. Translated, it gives CASSLNTGELFF.

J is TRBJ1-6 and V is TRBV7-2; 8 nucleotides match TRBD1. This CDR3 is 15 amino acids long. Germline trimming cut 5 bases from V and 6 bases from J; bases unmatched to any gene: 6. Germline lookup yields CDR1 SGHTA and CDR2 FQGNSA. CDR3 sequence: CASSGRTGFNSPLHF. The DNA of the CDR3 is TGTGCCAGCAGCGGACGGACAGGGTTTAATTCACCCCTCCACTTT. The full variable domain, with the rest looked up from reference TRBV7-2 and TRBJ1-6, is GAGVSQSPSNKVTEKGKDVELRCDPISGHTALYWYRQSLGQGLEFLIYFQGNSAPDKSGLPSDRFSAERTGGSVSTLTIQRTQQEDSAVYLCASSGRTGFNSPLHFGNGTRLTVT.

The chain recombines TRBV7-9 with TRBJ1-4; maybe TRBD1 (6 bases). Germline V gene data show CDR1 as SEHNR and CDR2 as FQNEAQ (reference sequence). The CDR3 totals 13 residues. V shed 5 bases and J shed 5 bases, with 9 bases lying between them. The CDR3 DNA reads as TGTGCCAGCAGCCCTGGACAGAATGAAAAACTGTTTTTT. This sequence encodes CASSPGQNEKLFF.

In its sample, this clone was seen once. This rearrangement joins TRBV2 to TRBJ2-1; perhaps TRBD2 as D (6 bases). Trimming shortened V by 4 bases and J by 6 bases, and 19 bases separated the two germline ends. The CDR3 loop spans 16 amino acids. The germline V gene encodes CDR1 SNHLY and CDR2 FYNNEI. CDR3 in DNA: TGTGCCAGCAGTGCCGGGTTATGGGCGGGACTCAATGAGCAGTTCTTC. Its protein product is CASSAGLWAGLNEQFF.

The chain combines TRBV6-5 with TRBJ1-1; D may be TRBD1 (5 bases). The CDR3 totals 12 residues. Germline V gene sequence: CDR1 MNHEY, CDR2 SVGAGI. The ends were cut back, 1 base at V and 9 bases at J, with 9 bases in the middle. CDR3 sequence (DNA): TGTGCCAGCAGTTACTGGCAGGGCAAAGCTTTCTTT. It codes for CASSYWQGKAFF.

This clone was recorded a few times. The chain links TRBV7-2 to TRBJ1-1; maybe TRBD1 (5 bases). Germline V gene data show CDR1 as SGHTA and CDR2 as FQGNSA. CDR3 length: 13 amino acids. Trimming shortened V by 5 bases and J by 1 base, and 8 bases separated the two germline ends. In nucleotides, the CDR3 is TGTGCCAGCAGCAAGACAGCGAACACTGAAGCTTTCTTT. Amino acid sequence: CASSKTANTEAFF.

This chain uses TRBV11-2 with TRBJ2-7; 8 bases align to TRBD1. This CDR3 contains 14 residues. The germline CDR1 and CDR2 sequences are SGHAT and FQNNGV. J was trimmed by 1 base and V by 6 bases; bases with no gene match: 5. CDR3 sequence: CASRLDRASYEQYF. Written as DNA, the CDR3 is TGTGCCAGCAGGCTGGACAGGGCTTCCTACGAGCAGTACTTC.

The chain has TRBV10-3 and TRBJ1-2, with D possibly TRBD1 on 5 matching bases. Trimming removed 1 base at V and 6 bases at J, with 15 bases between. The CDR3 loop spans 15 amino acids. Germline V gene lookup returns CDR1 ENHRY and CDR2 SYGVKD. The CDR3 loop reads CAISEFTGKEDGYTF. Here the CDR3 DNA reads TGTGCCATCAGTGAGTTCACAGGAAAGGAAGATGGCTACACCTTC.

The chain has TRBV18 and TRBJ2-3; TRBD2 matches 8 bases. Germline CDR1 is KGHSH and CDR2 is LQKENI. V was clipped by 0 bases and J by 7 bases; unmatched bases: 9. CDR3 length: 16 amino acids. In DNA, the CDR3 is TGTGCCAGCTCACCACCGTCGACTAGCGATCTACATACGCAGTATTTT. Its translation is CASSPPSTSDLHTQYF.

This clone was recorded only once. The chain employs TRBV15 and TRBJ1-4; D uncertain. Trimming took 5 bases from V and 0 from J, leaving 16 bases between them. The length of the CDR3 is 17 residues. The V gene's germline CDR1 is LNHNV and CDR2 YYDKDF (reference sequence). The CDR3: CATSPRRVPPTNEKLFF. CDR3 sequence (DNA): TGTGCCACCAGCCCTCGGAGGGTCCCCCCAACTAATGAAAAACTGTTTTTT.

CDR3 coding DNA: TGTGCCAGCAGCAACGAACCCTCCGGGAGGAGCTCCTACGAGCAGTACTTC. Translation: CASSNEPSGRSSYEQYF. The chain uses TRBV21-1 and TRBJ2-7; the DNA was not compared with TRBD2, the D call given in the table. TRBV21-1 is given as a pseudogene. The CDR3 runs to 17 residues.

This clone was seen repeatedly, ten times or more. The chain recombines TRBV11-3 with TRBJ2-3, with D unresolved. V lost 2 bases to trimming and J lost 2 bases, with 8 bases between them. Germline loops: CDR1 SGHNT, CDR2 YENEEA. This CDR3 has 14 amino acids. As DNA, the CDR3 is TGTGCCAGCAGCTTAAGCGCAGCCACAGATACGCAGTATTTT. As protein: CASSLSAATDTQYF.

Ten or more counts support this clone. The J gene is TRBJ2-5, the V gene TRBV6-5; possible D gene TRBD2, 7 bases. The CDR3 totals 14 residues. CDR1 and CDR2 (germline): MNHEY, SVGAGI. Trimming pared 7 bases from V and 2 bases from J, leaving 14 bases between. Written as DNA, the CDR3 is TGTGCCAGCATTAAGGGGGGGTGGCAAGAGACCCAGTACTTC. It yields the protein CASIKGGWQETQYF.

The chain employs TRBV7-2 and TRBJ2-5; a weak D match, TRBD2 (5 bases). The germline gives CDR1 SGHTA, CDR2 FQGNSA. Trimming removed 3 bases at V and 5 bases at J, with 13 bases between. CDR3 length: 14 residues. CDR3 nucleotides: TGTGCCAGCAGCTTGGACTGGCGGACGGAGACCCAGTACTTC. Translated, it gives CASSLDWRTETQYF.

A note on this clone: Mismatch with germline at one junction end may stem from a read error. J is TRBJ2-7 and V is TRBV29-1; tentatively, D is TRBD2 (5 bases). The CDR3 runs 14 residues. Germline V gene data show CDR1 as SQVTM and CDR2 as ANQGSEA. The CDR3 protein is CSVEGGQSGNEQYF. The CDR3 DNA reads TGCAGCGTAGAAGGCGGGCAAAGTGGGAACGAGCAGTACTTC.

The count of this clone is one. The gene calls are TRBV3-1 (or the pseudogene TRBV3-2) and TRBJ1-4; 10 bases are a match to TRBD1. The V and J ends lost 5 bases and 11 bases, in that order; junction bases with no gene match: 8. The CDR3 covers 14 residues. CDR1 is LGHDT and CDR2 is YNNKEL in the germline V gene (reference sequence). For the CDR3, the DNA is TGTGCCAGCAGCGAGACAGGGGGCGAGAGGAAACTGTTTTTT. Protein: CASSETGGERKLFF.

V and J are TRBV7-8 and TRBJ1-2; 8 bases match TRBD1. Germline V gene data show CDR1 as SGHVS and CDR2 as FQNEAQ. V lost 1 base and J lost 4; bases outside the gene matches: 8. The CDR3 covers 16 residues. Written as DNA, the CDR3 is TGTGCCAGCAGCTTAGACGCAGGGGGCAAAGGCTATGGCTACACCTTC. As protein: CASSLDAGGKGYGYTF.

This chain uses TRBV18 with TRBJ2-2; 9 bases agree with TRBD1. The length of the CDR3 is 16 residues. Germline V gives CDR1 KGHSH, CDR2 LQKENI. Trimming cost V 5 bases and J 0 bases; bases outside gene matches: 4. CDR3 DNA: TGTGCCAGCTCAACACAGGGGGCTACGAACACCGGGGAGCTGTTTTTT. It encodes CASSTQGATNTGELFF.

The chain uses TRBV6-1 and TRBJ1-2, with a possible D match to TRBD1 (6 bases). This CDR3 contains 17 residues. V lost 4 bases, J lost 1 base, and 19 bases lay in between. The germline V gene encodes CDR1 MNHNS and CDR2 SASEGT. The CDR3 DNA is TGTGCCAGCAGTGGGAGTACATTCAGGGGTTTTAACTATGGCTACACCTTC. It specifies CASSGSTFRGFNYGYTF.

CDR3: CSASPGSYEQYF. The DNA for the CDR3 is TGCAGTGCTAGTCCCGGGAGCTACGAGCAGTACTTC. V and J are TRBV20-1 and TRBJ2-7, with D possibly matching TRBD2 (6 bases). This CDR3 has 12 residues. V lost 3 bases and J lost 3, with 9 bases in between. Germline V CDR1 and CDR2: DFQATT, SNEGSKA (reference sequence).

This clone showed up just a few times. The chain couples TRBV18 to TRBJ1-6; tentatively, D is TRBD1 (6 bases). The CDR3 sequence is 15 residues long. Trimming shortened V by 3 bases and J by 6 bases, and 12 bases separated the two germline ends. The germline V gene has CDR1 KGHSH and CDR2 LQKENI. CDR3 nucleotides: TGTGCCAGCTCACCGGCCGGACAGATTAATTCACCCCTCCACTTT. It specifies CASSPAGQINSPLHF.

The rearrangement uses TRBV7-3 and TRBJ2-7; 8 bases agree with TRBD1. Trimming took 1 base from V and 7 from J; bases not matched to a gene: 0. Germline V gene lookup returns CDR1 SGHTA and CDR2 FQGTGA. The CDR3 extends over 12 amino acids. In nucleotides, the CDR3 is TGTGCCAGCAGCTTAAGGGACAGGGAGCAGTACTTC. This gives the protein CASSLRDREQYF.

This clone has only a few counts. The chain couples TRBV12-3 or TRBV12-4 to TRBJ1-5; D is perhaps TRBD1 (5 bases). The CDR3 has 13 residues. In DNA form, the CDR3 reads TGTGCTACACAGGCAGCAAGCAATCAGCCCCAGCATTTT. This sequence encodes CATQAASNQPQHF.

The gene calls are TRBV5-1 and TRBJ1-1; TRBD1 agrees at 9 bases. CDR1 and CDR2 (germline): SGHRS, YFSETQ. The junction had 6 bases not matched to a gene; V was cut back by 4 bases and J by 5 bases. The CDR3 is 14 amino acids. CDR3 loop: CASSTGQGGTEAFF. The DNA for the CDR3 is TGCGCCAGCAGCACGGGACAGGGAGGGACTGAAGCTTTCTTT.

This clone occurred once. CDR3 residues: CASREASGGRYEQYF. CDR3 in DNA: TGTGCCAGCAGGGAAGCTAGCGGGGGCCGCTACGAGCAGTACTTC. The chain couples TRBV28 to TRBJ2-7; 10 nucleotides line up with TRBD2. The J segment lost 3 bases and the V segment lost 6 bases, leaving 8 bases of the junction unmatched. The germline gives CDR1 MDHEN, CDR2 SYDVKM. CDR3 length: 15 residues.

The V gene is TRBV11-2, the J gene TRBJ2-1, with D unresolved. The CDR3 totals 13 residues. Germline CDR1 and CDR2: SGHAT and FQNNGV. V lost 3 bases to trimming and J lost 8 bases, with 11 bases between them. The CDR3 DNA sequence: TGTGCCAGCAGCTTTGGTAGCTGGGATGAGCAGTTCTTC. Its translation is CASSFGSWDEQFF.